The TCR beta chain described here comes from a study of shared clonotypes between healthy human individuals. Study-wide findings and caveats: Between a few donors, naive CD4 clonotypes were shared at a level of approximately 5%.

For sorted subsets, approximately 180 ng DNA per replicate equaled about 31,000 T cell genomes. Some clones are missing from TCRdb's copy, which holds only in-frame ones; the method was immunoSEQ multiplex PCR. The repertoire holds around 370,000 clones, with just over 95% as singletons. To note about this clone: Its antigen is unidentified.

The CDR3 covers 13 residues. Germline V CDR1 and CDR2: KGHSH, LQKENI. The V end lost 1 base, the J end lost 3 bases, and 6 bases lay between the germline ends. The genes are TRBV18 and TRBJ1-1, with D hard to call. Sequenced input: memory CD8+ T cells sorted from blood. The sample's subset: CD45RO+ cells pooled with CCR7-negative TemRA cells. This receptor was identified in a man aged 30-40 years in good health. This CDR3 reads CASSPLSDTEAFF. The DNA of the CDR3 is TGTGCCAGCTCACCACTGAGTGACACTGAAGCTTTCTTT.